The 27 T cell receptor beta chains given below trace back to one sample, sequenced in a study of glioma-infiltrating T cells after dendritic cell vaccination. This table comes from immunoSEQ multiplex PCR, and its TCRdb copy is limited to in-frame clones, with some not included. This table holds 100,000 or so clones, 90% found once. Specified time point: after dendritic cell vaccination, including at tumor progression/relapse. The sequencing used blood, collected after dendritic cell vaccination. Source of these receptors: a human donor with glioblastoma.

This clone has more than one count but fewer than ten. The chain employs TRBV5-1 and TRBJ1-2; the match to TRBD1 covers 9 bases. The CDR3 covers 16 residues. V was pared by 3 bases and J by 8 bases, with 14 bases of the junction left unmatched. The germline gives CDR1 SGHRS, CDR2 YFSETQ. CDR3 residues: CASSSGPGTGMGGYTF. The CDR3 DNA follows: TGCGCCAGCAGCTCCGGGCCCGGGACAGGGATGGGCGGCTACACCTTC.

V and J are TRBV29-1 and TRBJ2-3; 8 nucleotides align to TRBD1. V dropped 4 bases and J dropped 3; count of bases not matched to a gene: 0. The V gene's germline CDR1 is SQVTM and CDR2 ANQGSEA. The CDR3 extends over 12 amino acids. Here the CDR3 DNA reads TGCAGCGTTGGGACAGGGACAGATACGCAGTATTTT. Its translation is CSVGTGTDTQYF.

The rearrangement uses TRBV5-1 and TRBJ1-1, with no clear D. Germline V gene sequence: CDR1 SGHRS, CDR2 YFSETQ. The CDR3 is 15 amino acids. V was shortened by 4 bases and J by 4 bases, with 17 bases between the two germline ends. The CDR3 sequence is CASSLRIWVPTEAFF. The CDR3 DNA is TGCGCCAGCAGCCTGAGGATTTGGGTTCCCACTGAAGCTTTCTTT.

V usage is TRBV6-5 and J usage is TRBJ2-1; D is unresolved. There are 15 residues in the CDR3. V gave up 2 bases and J gave up 0 bases, with 8 bases separating them. Germline CDR1 and CDR2: MNHEY and SVGAGI. CDR3 region: CASSYAESSYNEQFF. The DNA for the CDR3 is TGTGCCAGCAGTTACGCAGAAAGCTCCTACAATGAGCAGTTCTTC.

The chain has TRBV5-1 and TRBJ2-1, with 10 bases fitting TRBD2. CDR1 and CDR2 (germline): SGHRS, YFSETQ. The CDR3 loop spans 16 amino acids. V lost 4 bases to trimming and J lost 7 bases; unmatched junction nucleotides: 11. CDR3 region: CASSQKSGGALNEQFF. The CDR3 coding sequence is TGCGCCAGCAGCCAGAAGAGCGGGGGGGCCTTGAATGAGCAGTTCTTC.

The V and J genes are TRBV6-6 and TRBJ2-7; D possibly corresponds to TRBD1 (6 bases). This CDR3 region has 12 residues. The V end lost 6 bases, the J end lost 5 bases, and 11 bases lay between the germline ends. Germline V gene lookup returns CDR1 MNHNY and CDR2 SVGAGI (reference sequence). This CDR3 is CASRPTGNEQYF. CDR3 DNA sequence: TGTGCCAGCAGACCCACAGGGAACGAGCAGTACTTC.

This chain links TRBV27 with TRBJ1-1; tentative D call: TRBD1 (6 bases). This CDR3 has 15 amino acids. V was cut by 5 bases and J by 0 bases, with 13 bases left in between. Germline CDR1 reads MNHEY; CDR2 reads SMNVEV (reference sequence). CDR3 in amino acids: CASSPPDRLNTEAFF. CDR3 nucleotide sequence: TGTGCCAGCAGTCCCCCGGACAGACTGAACACTGAAGCTTTCTTT.

The rearrangement links TRBV6-4 to TRBJ2-3; TRBD2 matches at 12 bases. Germline V CDR1 and CDR2: MRHNA, SNTAGT. CDR3 size: 15 residues. V lost 8 bases to trimming and J lost 5 bases; unmatched junction nucleotides: 8. The CDR3 loop reads CASSITSGGQDTQYF. The DNA for the CDR3 is TGTGCCAGCTCTATCACTAGCGGGGGGCAAGATACGCAGTATTTT.

The chain couples TRBV6-6 to TRBJ1-4, with D unresolved. V gave up 2 bases and J gave up 6 bases, with 10 bases separating them. The CDR3 sequence is 14 residues long. The germline V gene encodes CDR1 MNHNY and CDR2 SVGAGI (reference sequence). The CDR3 region is CASSYGGTDEKLFF. CDR3 sequence (DNA): TGTGCCAGCAGTTACGGAGGAACAGATGAAAAACTGTTTTTT.

This clone was counted a few times. The chain uses TRBV5-6 and TRBJ1-2, with D perhaps TRBD1 (5 bases). The CDR3 is 13 amino acids. Germline assignment: CDR1 SGHDT and CDR2 YYEEEE. V gave up 0 bases and J gave up 8 bases, with 11 bases separating them. The CDR3 is CASSLDTGIGYTF. The CDR3 nucleotides are TGTGCCAGCAGCTTGGATACAGGAATAGGCTACACCTTC. Full variable domain (remainder filled in from reference TRBV5-6 and TRBJ1-2): DAGVTQSPTHLIKTRGQQVTLRCSPKSGHDTVSWYQQALGQGPQFIFQYYEEEERQRGNFPDRFSGHQFPNYSSELNVNALLLGDSALYLCASSLDTGIGYTFGSGTRLTVV.

CDR3 DNA: TGTGCCATCTCCGGGAGGGGTTACAATGAGCAGTTCTTC. Translated: CAISGRGYNEQFF. This chain uses TRBV10-3 with TRBJ2-1; 8 nucleotides align to TRBD2. CDR1 is ENHRY and CDR2 is SYGVKD in the germline V gene. CDR3 length equals 13 residues. With V trimmed by 8 bases and J by 4 bases, 4 bases remained unmatched.

The V and J genes are TRBV5-1 and TRBJ2-7; 7 nucleotides match TRBD2. CDR3 length: 16 residues. Per the germline V gene, CDR1 is SGHRS and CDR2 is YFSETQ. The trim removed 0 bases at V and 3 bases at J, leaving 9 bases unmatched. The CDR3 sequence is CASSLEARGSRYEQYF. In DNA form, the CDR3 reads TGCGCCAGCAGCTTGGAGGCGCGCGGGAGTCGCTACGAGCAGTACTTC.

The chain joins TRBV27 to TRBJ1-2; D possibly corresponds to TRBD1 (6 bases). The V gene lost 7 bases and the J gene lost 5 bases, with 14 bases spanning the gap. In germline, CDR1 is MNHEY, CDR2 SMNVEV (reference sequence). The length of the CDR3 is 13 residues. CDR3 in DNA: TGTGCCAGCACCCCCAGGGGAGGGTATGGCTACACCTTC. Protein: CASTPRGGYGYTF.

The chain recombines TRBV10-3 with TRBJ1-5, with a weak D call TRBD1 (5 bases). This CDR3 is 15 amino acids long. V shed 3 bases and J shed 3 bases, with 12 bases lying between them. The germline V gene encodes CDR1 ENHRY and CDR2 SYGVKD. CDR3 nucleotides: TGTGCCATCAGTGACCCACAAGGGGACAATCAGCCCCAGCATTTT. This codes for CAISDPQGDNQPQHF.

This sequence joins TRBV29-1 and TRBJ1-1, with 8 bases lining up with TRBD1. Germline loops: CDR1 SQVTM, CDR2 ANQGSEA. The CDR3 runs to 19 residues. V lost 5 bases to trimming and J lost 3 bases; unmatched junction nucleotides: 23. CDR3 in DNA: TGCAGCGTTTGGAGGGTCCGGGTGGACAGGGACACTGGGGACACTGAAGCTTTCTTT. It encodes CSVWRVRVDRDTGDTEAFF. The full variable domain, its missing parts supplied by reference TRBV29-1 and TRBJ1-1, is SAVISQKPSRDICQRGTSLTIQCQVDSQVTMMFWYRQQPGQSLTLIATANQGSEATYESGFVIDKFPISRPNLTFSTLTVSNMSPEDSSIYLCSVWRVRVDRDTGDTEAFFGQGTRLTVV.

The V and J genes are TRBV12-5 and TRBJ2-1; the D is unclear. The V and J ends lost 2 bases and 5 bases respectively, with 7 bases between them. From germline, CDR1 is LGHNT and CDR2 FRNRAP. The CDR3 has 13 residues. Here the CDR3 reads CASGLQQNNEQFF. The CDR3 bases are TGTGCTAGTGGTTTGCAACAGAACAATGAGCAGTTCTTC.

The chain has TRBV7-8 and TRBJ2-1; 15 bases are a match to TRBD2. The CDR3 covers 16 residues. V lost 4 bases, J lost 7 bases, and 5 bases stayed unmatched. Germline V CDR1 and CDR2: SGHVS, FQNEAQ. In DNA, the CDR3 is TGTGCCAGCAGCTCATGGACTAGCGGGAGGGCGAATGAGCAGTTCTTC. Translation gives CASSSWTSGRANEQFF.

This chain joins TRBV2 and TRBJ1-3; TRBD1 is a possible D gene (5 bases). CDR1 SNHLY and CDR2 FYNNEI come from the germline V gene. The CDR3 runs 16 residues. Trimming pared 6 bases from V and 3 bases from J, leaving 18 bases between. The CDR3 loop is CASRPDGGFLGNTIYF. DNA for the CDR3: TGTGCCAGCAGACCCGACGGGGGGTTCCTTGGAAACACCATATATTTT.

V gene TRBV9 combines with J gene TRBJ2-5, with 8 bases that match TRBD2. Germline loops: CDR1 SGDLS, CDR2 YYNGEE. With V trimmed by 0 bases and J by 3 bases, 1 base remained unmatched. CDR3 length: 14 residues. The DNA of the CDR3 is TGTGCCAGCAGCGTAGGCGGGGGGAAAGAGACCCAGTACTTC. Translating gives CASSVGGGKETQYF.

The sample holds one count of this clone. The chain uses TRBV30 and TRBJ1-6; 7 positions agree with TRBD1. In germline, CDR1 is GTSNPN, CDR2 SVGIG (reference sequence). J was trimmed by 10 bases and V by 2 bases; bases with no gene match: 8. CDR3 length equals 14 residues. CDR3 coding DNA: TGTGCCTGGAGTCTTCGACAGGGAAACTCACCCCTCCACTTT. Translation: CAWSLRQGNSPLHF.

The chain recombines TRBV5-1 with TRBJ1-2; D unresolved. This CDR3 is built from 12 residues. V lost 7 bases to trimming and J lost 6 bases, with 13 bases between them. Germline loops: CDR1 SGHRS, CDR2 YFSETQ. DNA of the CDR3: TGCGCCAGCGGTTCAGACTCGGATGGCTACACCTTC. It encodes CASGSDSDGYTF.

The chain combines TRBV29-1 with TRBJ1-5; 7 bases fit TRBD1. V trimming: 6 bases; J trimming: 2 bases; junction bases outside the gene matches: 7. Germline CDR1 and CDR2: SQVTM and ANQGSEA. The CDR3 loop spans 14 amino acids. CDR3 protein: CSVATGDGNQPQHF. As DNA, the CDR3 is TGCAGCGTCGCTACAGGGGATGGCAATCAGCCCCAGCATTTT. The full variable domain, with the rest looked up from reference TRBV29-1 and TRBJ1-5, is SAVISQKPSRDICQRGTSLTIQCQVDSQVTMMFWYRQQPGQSLTLIATANQGSEATYESGFVIDKFPISRPNLTFSTLTVSNMSPEDSSIYLCSVATGDGNQPQHFGDGTRLSIL.

The rearrangement joins TRBV4-2 to TRBJ2-3, with 11 bases aligning to TRBD2. Germline-derived CDR1 and CDR2 are LGHNA and YNFKEQ. V lost 3 bases to trimming and J lost 4 bases; unmatched junction nucleotides: 3. This CDR3 is 15 amino acids long. The CDR3, as DNA: TGTGCCAGCAGCCATACTAGCGGGAGCCCAGATACGCAGTATTTT. As protein: CASSHTSGSPDTQYF.

The V call is TRBV25-1, the J call TRBJ1-1; D uncertain. The V and J ends lost 7 bases and 6 bases respectively, with 12 bases between them. This CDR3 spans 12 amino acids. In germline, CDR1 is MGHDK, CDR2 SYGVNS. The CDR3 protein is CASTRGRSEAFF. CDR3 nucleotides: TGTGCCAGCACTCGTGGCCGTTCTGAAGCTTTCTTT.

This clone was observed once. This chain links TRBV6-6 with TRBJ1-1; tentatively, D is TRBD1 (6 bases). CDR3 length: 14 residues. V was shortened by 6 bases and J by 0 bases, with 11 bases between the two germline ends. Germline V lookup: CDR1 MNHNY, CDR2 SVGAGI (reference sequence). CDR3 amino acids: CASSLDSMNTEAFF. The CDR3 DNA sequence: TGTGCCAGCAGCCTGGACAGCATGAACACTGAAGCTTTCTTT.

Regarding this clone: The junction shows a germline mismatch at one end, possibly a read error. This chain joins TRBV15 and TRBJ1-6; D is unclear. Germline V gene sequence: CDR1 LNHNV, CDR2 YYDKDF (reference sequence). The CDR3 is 13 amino acids. The CDR3 loop reads CATRRSYNSPLHF. The CDR3 DNA sequence: TGTGCCACCAGACGATCCTATAATTCCCCCCTCCACTTT.

The V and J genes are TRBV7-9 and TRBJ2-1, with D possibly matching TRBD1 (5 bases). Trimming stripped 2 bases from V and 9 bases from J, with 8 bases between. CDR1 SEHNR and CDR2 FQNEAQ come from the germline V gene (reference sequence). This CDR3 is 12 amino acids long. CDR3 loop: CASSLQGFEQFF. The DNA of the CDR3 is TGTGCCAGCAGCTTACAGGGTTTTGAGCAGTTCTTC.